This TCR beta chain was sequenced during a study of T cells in Graves' hyperthyroidism and ophthalmopathy (dated by TCRdb to between 2018 and 2020). Notes on the research overall: Peripheral blood was sampled at the time of initial diagnosis, prior to any treatment. The paper reports TCR Vbeta CDR3 sequencing of approximately 140 peripheral blood samples: around 45 ophthalmopathy, fewer than 85 hyperthyroidism and around 17 progressor patients. Thyroid tissue and blood T-cell repertoires from over 5 Graves' hyperthyroidism patients were also compared in the study. The roughly 100 discovery patients were randomly divided into training and test sets at a 7:3 ratio. After blood sampling, hyperthyroidism patients were treated with methimazole at a starting dose of 30 mg daily, and ophthalmopathy patients were treated with high-dose intravenous methylprednisolone. Prospective prediction of ophthalmopathy was tested in an independent validation cohort consisting of fewer than 20 hyperthyroidism patients and around 16 patients who later progressed to ophthalmopathy. A discovery cohort of about 96 patients, about 40 with Graves' ophthalmopathy and 55 to 60 with stable Graves' hyperthyroidism, was used to find distinguishing TCR V-J signatures.

Stable Graves' hyperthyroidism was defined as no progression to ophthalmopathy during 18 months of follow-up. The hyperthyroidism patients were between 18 and 65 years old and newly diagnosed, with a disease duration of less than 2 months. The study excluded patients with uncontrolled infections, other autoimmune diseases, pregnancy or lactation. Diagnoses relied on clinical symptoms, serum thyroxine and TRAb, thyroid ultrasound and orbital computed tomography. PBMCs were isolated from about 10 ml of fresh peripheral blood by Ficoll-Paque density gradient centrifugation. Total RNA was extracted using Trizol reagent, and RNA quality was assessed on an Agilent 2100 Bioanalyzer. The research as a whole found: Most expanded thyroid clonotypes (frequency above 0.001) were also detected in blood, a finding suggesting that blood repertoires may reflect thyroid immune responses. In validation, the model predicted progression to ophthalmopathy with 60% to 71% sensitivity and roughly 75% specificity, a median of approximately 6.5 months before onset. A model built on a 13 V-J signature distinguished ophthalmopathy from stable hyperthyroidism, reaching approximately 89% sensitivity and about 81% specificity in cross-validation and 80%/75% in testing. No statistical method was used to set the sample size in advance, and investigators knew the group allocation.

This clonotype has more than one count but fewer than ten. It lacks a known antigen. A junction boundary mismatches the germline segment, possibly from a read error. The TCR beta CDR3 regions were amplified from the RNA transcripts. The first round of RT-PCR for the TCR CDR3 was performed with the HTBI primer set and the Qiagen OneStep RT-PCR kit. Libraries were constructed in a second round of multiplex PCR, after which size selection and purification were performed. Paired-end sequencing of the libraries was performed with 100 bp reads on an Illumina HiSeq2000. On the study's bioinformatics: SOAPnuke was used to process the raw data, throwing out any read that contained adapters or uncalled bases, had a mean Phred below 15, or lacked an exact constant-primer or identifier match. COPE v1.2.5 was used to merge high-quality paired reads, and clonotypes were defined as unique nucleotide sequences. MiTCR v1.1 was used to align clonotypes to the IMGT TRBV, TRBD and TRBJ reference segments. Only V-J combinations with frequency above 0.0001, covering 99% to 99.2% of repertoires, were analysed. The TCS score was defined as the ratio of F50 (clonal expansion) to E x V (chaos), calculated using BLOSUM62-based TCRdist between CDR3 peptides within each V-J. Welch's t-statistics and random forest reduced just over 500 V-J features to 10 to 15, which were used in a naive Bayes classifier (R e1071). TCRdb trimmed the raw reads at Q25, called clones with MiXCR and kept productive beta chains. Records with the same CDR3 protein are collapsed into one entry carrying the most frequent genes and DNA. TCRdb's processing, not the study's, gives the V and J calls here. The sample has 300,000 to 400,000 distinct CDR3 sequences on record, about 21% of them singletons. The biggest ten clones account for around half of the sample.

From cysteine to phenylalanine, the CDR3 is 14 amino acids long. Only the CDR3 DNA stays, 42 bases, in frame from base 1. The germline V gene (reference sequence) sets CDR1 to MNHEY and CDR2 to SMNVEV. The sample consisted of blood. The rearranged chain carries TRBV27 and TRBJ2-7; TRBD1 aligns with 7 central bases. The sequence derives from a woman between 45 and 60 years old with Graves' hyperthyroidism. The DNA is as follows: TGTGCCGGCAGGCGGACAGGCCCCTTCTACGAGCAGTACTTC. It specifies CAGRRTGPFYEQYF.